This T cell receptor beta chain was documented in a study of cytomegalovirus exposure and HLA in healthy donors (dated by TCRdb to the late 2010s). Study-wide context: The roughly 670 repertoires of the first cohort and the roughly 110 validation repertoires were produced on the same platform, according to a later analysis. The aim of the study was to test whether cataloging public T cell receptors could identify signatures of past pathogen exposure. Along with the roughly 670-subject first cohort, a separate validation cohort of roughly 110 different subjects was used. To predict cytomegalovirus infection status, the study combined high-throughput TCR immunosequencing, statistical association of individual TCRs with disease status, and machine learning.

The method behind the library was the immunoSEQ multiplex PCR assay. The published analysis was carried out like this. A statistical classification framework was built for diagnosing cytomegalovirus status from the catalog of TCR beta chain sequences. What TCRdb holds here is the immuneACCESS table cut down to in-frame rearrangements. Part of the clones is not present; checked against another copy, under half of the missing clones reflect an unresolved V gene, and the others are unexplained. V, J and clone size reflect that table, while D and trimming were determined from the DNA. In this sample the table shows 150,000 to 200,000 clones, approximately 86% of which occur a single time. Together, the top ten hold roughly 2.7% of the sample. Overall results and qualifications from the work: A few of the identified cytomegalovirus-associated TCR beta chains were confirmed in vitro to be specific for cytomegalovirus antigens. The study gave a list of about 170 TCR beta chains associated with cytomegalovirus. According to the authors, the approach could potentially be generalized to other disease states and immunological phenotypes. In a later analysis, TCRs clustered in the first cohort were found to also tend to co-occur in the approximately 120 validation repertoires, with 85% to 95% of cluster scores above 0. Across donors, most TCR sequences were observed very rarely, whereas some public TCRs were present in many individuals. A later analysis lacked HLA typing for the validation cohort, so it scored co-occurrence in that cohort across all 120 repertoires. The classifier was reported to diagnose cytomegalovirus status with high specificity and sensitivity in both the original and validation cohorts.

Separate from the roughly 700-subject first cohort, the validation cohort of roughly 130 subjects was the group to which the donors belonged. As concerns this clone: It has no known antigen specificity. Nothing much larger sits one base from this clone, and base qualities are not available.

V is cut by 0 bases and J by 4 bases, and the space between the germline ends is 13 bases. From the cysteine up to the phenylalanine, the CDR3 has a length of 16 residues. CDR3 DNA is the only sequence kept; it has 48 bases, read in frame from the first base. CDR1 and CDR2, per the germline V gene (reference sequence), are LNHNV and YYDKDF. Sequencing was performed on PBMCs. The chain is made from TRBV15 and TRBJ2-1; the D gene is perhaps TRBD1, on 6 matching bases. The receptor was isolated from a man younger than 30 in good health and CMV-seropositive. The CDR3 region has the sequence CATSRDSWTEYNEQFF. The DNA sequence is TGTGCCACCAGCAGAGATAGCTGGACAGAATACAATGAGCAGTTCTTC.